The 21 T cell receptor beta chains below were found in one sample sequenced in a study of T-cell reconstitution after alpha-beta-depleted transplantation in children. TCRbeta library construction was performed incorporating unique molecular identifiers. TCRdb reanalysed the PCR reads using MiXCR and keeps one entry per CDR3 protein. The data contain 500,000 or so distinct CDR3 sequences, approximately 30% of them singletons. This sample comprised PBMCs from the stem cell graft donor, obtained from the stem cell graft. These receptors were obtained from a human donor who donated a stem cell graft to a child with aplastic anemia.

This chain uses TRBV5-1 with TRBJ2-2, with D tentatively TRBD1 (6 bases). This CDR3 is 15 amino acids long. V was shortened by 4 bases and J by 1 base, with 11 bases between the two germline ends. Germline CDR1 SGHRS, CDR2 YFSETQ. CDR3 in DNA: TGCGCCAGCAGCATAGACAGGAGGAACACCGGGGAGCTGTTTTTT. Translating it yields CASSIDRRNTGELFF.

This clonotype occurred many times. This chain joins TRBV28 and TRBJ2-7; D gene unclear. Between the trimmed V and J ends, which lost 6 bases and 4 bases, there was a span of 7 bases. CDR1 is MDHEN, CDR2 SYDVKM, per germline. The CDR3 spans 11 residues. The CDR3 protein is CASRSLYEQYV. DNA for the CDR3: TGTGCCAGCAGAAGCCTGTACGAGCAGTACGTC.

V gene TRBV9 combines with J gene TRBJ1-2; D not certain. This CDR3 is built from 16 residues. With 2 bases removed from V and 1 base from J, the gap between germline ends came to 15 bases. Germline CDR1 is SGDLS and CDR2 is YYNGEE. This CDR3 is CASSVAGDGVNYGYTF. The CDR3 DNA is TGTGCCAGCAGCGTCGCCGGCGACGGTGTTAACTATGGCTACACCTTC.

The chain has TRBV29-1 and TRBJ2-3, with TRBD1 identical over 9 bases. Germline V gene lookup returns CDR1 SQVTM and CDR2 ANQGSEA. J was trimmed by 6 bases and V by 1 base; bases with no gene match: 5. The CDR3 length is 14 residues. CDR3 nucleotide sequence: TGCAGCGTTGAAGTGGGACAGGGAATGGATACGCAGTATTTT. It specifies CSVEVGQGMDTQYF.

The chain recombines TRBV27 with TRBJ1-5; possible D gene TRBD1, 5 bases. Germline CDR1 and CDR2: MNHEY and SMNVEV (reference sequence). V lost 8 bases to trimming and J lost 10 bases, with 24 bases between them. This CDR3 is built from 15 residues. The CDR3, as DNA: TGTGCCAGCTCTGTGCACCGGGACGCAGGTGTTCCCCAGCATTTT. Amino acids: CASSVHRDAGVPQHF.

The V and J genes are TRBV7-8 and TRBJ2-1; D is possibly TRBD2 (5 bases). V lost 5 bases, J lost 6 bases, and 20 bases lay in between. The CDR3 sequence is 16 residues long. CDR1 is SGHVS and CDR2 is FQNEAQ in the germline V gene. The DNA of the CDR3 is TGTGCCAGCAGCCCCCCCCAGGCGGGCCTATTCAATGAGCAGTTCTTC. Its protein is CASSPPQAGLFNEQFF.

This chain joins TRBV6-9 and TRBJ1-4; 8 nucleotides align to TRBD1. The length of the CDR3 is 16 residues. Trimming cost V 2 bases and J 7 bases; bases outside gene matches: 9. CDR1 and CDR2 from the germline V gene are MNHGY and SVAAGI. The CDR3 here is CASSYGGSRGREKLFF. CDR3 in DNA: TGTGCCAGCAGTTATGGGGGGAGCAGGGGGCGTGAAAAACTGTTTTTT.

This clonotype came up a few times. The chain has TRBV7-2 and TRBJ1-1; no clear D gene. V was pared by 1 base and J by 0 bases, with 9 bases between. The CDR3 has 15 amino acids. Germline V gene lookup returns CDR1 SGHTA and CDR2 FQGNSA. The CDR3 spells CASSLDRPVNTEAFF. DNA for the CDR3: TGTGCCAGCAGCTTAGATAGGCCCGTGAACACTGAAGCTTTCTTT.

This clonotype was observed a few times. V is TRBV11-3 and J is TRBJ2-1; 12 positions match TRBD2. The germline V gene has CDR1 SGHNT and CDR2 YENEEA. After removal of 5 bases from V and 10 bases from J, the junction contained 12 bases not matched to a gene. CDR3 length: 16 residues. CDR3 coding DNA: TGTGCCAGCAGCCCCGCCGGGACTAGCGGGCGAGAGGAGCAGTTCTTC. This sequence encodes CASSPAGTSGREEQFF.

A few counts support this clonotype. The chain is built from TRBV19 and TRBJ2-3; TRBD2 agrees at 10 bases. This CDR3 contains 15 residues. CDR1 LNHDA and CDR2 SQIVND come from the germline V gene (reference sequence). V trimming: 5 bases; J trimming: 7 bases; junction bases outside the gene matches: 9. The CDR3 region has the DNA TGTGCCAGTAGTGTGCAGGGGACTAGCGAATATACGCAGTATTTT. Amino acid sequence: CASSVQGTSEYTQYF.

This chain uses TRBV27 with TRBJ2-3; D not resolved. From germline, CDR1 is MNHEY and CDR2 SMNVEV (reference sequence). The CDR3 sequence is 13 residues long. V was clipped by 6 bases and J by 0 bases, with 7 bases between them. The CDR3 bases are TGTGCCAGCAGACTCGCTAGCACAGATACGCAGTATTTT. This sequence encodes CASRLASTDTQYF.

In its sample, this clonotype was seen a few times. J is TRBJ1-1 and V is TRBV29-1; D uncertain. CDR3 length: 15 residues. Germline V gives CDR1 SQVTM, CDR2 ANQGSEA. The V end lost 2 bases, the J end lost 1 base, and 14 bases lay between the germline ends. The CDR3 DNA follows: TGCAGCGTTGAATCAGGCTTTAACACGAACACTGAAGCTTTCTTT. Translated: CSVESGFNTNTEAFF.

This clonotype was counted at least ten times. V is TRBV20-1 and J is TRBJ1-5; 11 positions agree with TRBD1. The CDR3 runs to 15 residues. The germline CDR1 and CDR2 sequences are DFQATT and SNEGSKA (reference sequence). J gave up 4 bases and V 5 bases, and 7 bases lay outside the gene matches. CDR3 nucleotides: TGCAGTGCTTCCCGGGGACAGGGGGTTAATCAGCCCCAGCATTTT. Amino acid sequence: CSASRGQGVNQPQHF.

This clonotype has only one observation. This chain connects TRBV25-1 to TRBJ1-3; the D is unclear. Trimming took off 0 bases at V and 11 bases at J, with 11 bases between the two ends. CDR3 length equals 13 residues. From germline, CDR1 is MGHDK and CDR2 SYGVNS. CDR3 nucleotides: TGTGCCAGCAGTGAATATTCGACTGGCCCCATATATTTT. This translates into CASSEYSTGPIYF.

The J gene is TRBJ1-2, the V gene TRBV5-4; tentatively, D is TRBD1 (5 bases). Deletions cut 0 bases from V and 0 bases from J, with 9 bases between. CDR1 is SGHNT and CDR2 is YYREEE in the germline V gene (reference sequence). This CDR3 comprises 15 residues. CDR3 loop: CASSLGSGPNYGYTF. The CDR3 coding sequence is TGTGCCAGCAGCTTGGGTTCAGGGCCTAACTATGGCTACACCTTC.

The rearrangement uses TRBV30 and TRBJ2-1; D tentatively fits TRBD1 or TRBD2 (5 bases each). The germline V and J ends were trimmed by 2 bases and 4 bases, with 15 bases remaining between them. This CDR3 is built from 15 residues. Per germline, CDR1 GTSNPN and CDR2 SVGIG (reference sequence). The CDR3 loop is CAWSRRGEGYNEQFF. The CDR3 region has the DNA TGTGCCTGGAGTCGAAGGGGTGAGGGATACAATGAGCAGTTCTTC.

The chain uses TRBV6-1 and TRBJ2-5, with D perhaps matching TRBD1 or TRBD2 (6 bases each). This CDR3 has 16 amino acids. Deletions cut 7 bases from V and 5 bases from J, with 23 bases between. Germline values: CDR1 MNHNS, CDR2 SASEGT. The DNA for the CDR3 is TGTGCCAGCACCTTAGGGGTGGGGGGCTCCTGGGAGACCCAGTACTTC. Translation gives CASTLGVGGSWETQYF.

This clonotype occurred a few times. This chain connects TRBV10-1 to TRBJ1-4; TRBD1 might be the D (5 bases). CDR1 WNHNN and CDR2 SYGVQD come from the germline V gene (reference sequence). The CDR3 is made up of 14 amino acids. The V and J ends lost 11 bases and 7 bases respectively, with 20 bases between them. CDR3 DNA sequence: TGCGCCGGACGTATGGGGGGGATCCCTGAAAAACTGTTTTTT. It codes for CAGRMGGIPEKLFF.

The chain carries TRBV20-1 and TRBJ2-1; D is possibly TRBD1 (8 bases). Germline values: CDR1 DFQATT, CDR2 SNEGSKA (reference sequence). Trimming removed 3 bases from V and 4 bases from J, with 19 bases in between. CDR3 length: 16 amino acids. CDR3 sequence (DNA): TGCAGTGCTAGGCACAGGGGGGGAGCTTTATACAATGAGCAGTTCTTC. Amino acids: CSARHRGGALYNEQFF.

This clonotype was recorded a few times. This chain connects TRBV6-2 or TRBV6-3 to TRBJ1-2; perhaps TRBD1 as D (6 bases). The CDR3 runs to 13 residues. Germline CDR1 is MNHEY and CDR2 is SVGEGT. V was trimmed by 3 bases and J by 7 bases, leaving 12 bases between them. CDR3 residues: CASSYNRGLGYTF. Written as DNA, the CDR3 is TGTGCCAGCAGTTATAATCGGGGGCTTGGCTACACCTTC.

This clonotype was counted only a few times. This sequence joins TRBV20-1 and TRBJ1-1; no firm D call. Germline V lookup: CDR1 DFQATT, CDR2 SNEGSKA (reference sequence). This CDR3 contains 14 residues. V was pared by 6 bases and J by 1 base, with 15 bases between. The CDR3 spells CSASAPLGNTEAFF. The CDR3 region has the DNA TGCAGTGCGTCCGCCCCTTTGGGGAACACTGAAGCTTTCTTT.